Shown below are 18 T cell receptor beta chains from a single sample sequenced in a study of tumor and adjacent non-tumor tissue in lung cancer. This sample's RNA came from whole unsorted tissue. TCRbeta libraries were built with three rounds of nested PCR, modified from ARM-PCR. TCRdb passed the multiplex PCR reads through MiXCR, listing each CDR3 protein once. This sample has 200,000 or so distinct CDR3 sequences, with 70% to 75% found just once. Sequencing was carried out using lung tumor tissue. All receptors derive from a man between 60 and 75 years old with non-small cell lung cancer.

In this sample, this clonotype turned up a few times. The gene calls are TRBV5-6 and TRBJ2-7, with D hard to call. The V end was cut by 4 bases, the J end by 6 bases, with 11 bases between. CDR3 length: 12 residues. Germline V lookup: CDR1 SGHDT, CDR2 YYEEEE. The CDR3 sequence: CASSPFQGEQYF. The CDR3 DNA reads as TGTGCCAGCAGCCCTTTCCAAGGCGAGCAGTACTTC.

Worth noting for this clonotype: A much more abundant neighbour one base away suggests this may be a read error. The rearrangement uses TRBV20-1 and TRBJ2-7, with D perhaps TRBD2 (5 bases). V was pared by 0 bases and J by 2 bases, with 17 bases between. CDR3 size: 16 residues. Looked up from germline, CDR1 is DFQATT and CDR2 is SNEGSKA (reference sequence). CDR3 DNA sequence: TGCAGTGCTAGAGATCGAGGGCAGAAAGGCCCCTACGAGCAGTACTTC. Encoded protein: CSARDRGQKGPYEQYF.

This clonotype came up a few times. A much bigger clone sits one base away, suggesting this may be a read error. The V gene is TRBV20-1, the J gene TRBJ1-4, with D possibly matching TRBD1 (5 bases). Germline V gene lookup returns CDR1 DFQATT and CDR2 SNEGSKA (reference sequence). The CDR3 loop spans 12 amino acids. The V and J ends lost 7 bases and 6 bases respectively, with 12 bases between them. CDR3 in amino acids: CSVAGGDEKLFF. In nucleotides, the CDR3 is TGCAGTGTGGCAGGAGGGGATGAAAAACTGTTTTTT.

In its sample, this clonotype was seen once. The CDR3 carries no conserved terminal phenylalanine or tryptophan, so it likely arises from a read error. CDR3 nucleotides: TGTGCCAGCAGCTTAATCCAGACTACCGCTGAAGCTTTCTCT. Protein sequence: CASSLIQTTAEAFS. The chain joins TRBV5-4 to TRBJ1-1; D gene unclear. CDR3 length: 14 amino acids. Trimming pared 2 bases from V and 6 bases from J, leaving 14 bases between. The germline CDR1 and CDR2 sequences are SGHNT and YYREEE (reference sequence).

Regarding this clonotype: A much more abundant neighbour one base away suggests this may be a read error. V gene TRBV29-1 combines with J gene TRBJ1-5; 7 positions agree with TRBD1. This CDR3 has 14 amino acids. Germline-derived CDR1 and CDR2 are SQVTM and ANQGSEA. V was clipped by 8 bases and J by 6 bases; unmatched bases: 13. This CDR3 reads CSFSTGNQSQPQHF. In DNA, the CDR3 is TGCAGCTTTTCGACAGGGAACCAGAGTCAGCCCCAGCATTTT.

Of note for this clonotype: A clone one base away is much larger, so this may be a read error. The chain has TRBV4-2 and TRBJ2-2; 8 bases map to TRBD2. The CDR3 has 17 amino acids. The germline V gene encodes CDR1 LGHNA and CDR2 YNFKEQ. DNA of the CDR3: TGTGCCAGCAACCAAGATTATACGGGAGGGGCCACCGGGGAGCTGTTTTTT. Protein: CASNQDYTGGATGELFF.

Of note for this clonotype: This may come from a read error, since a much larger clone is one base off. The chain links TRBV4-1 to TRBJ2-3; D remains unclear. The CDR3 has 13 amino acids. Germline CDR1 is MGHRA and CDR2 is YSYEKL. The CDR3 sequence: CASSRSYTVTQYF. Written as DNA, the CDR3 is TGCGCCAGCAGCCGGTCATACACAGTTACGCAGTATTTT.

The J gene is TRBJ1-2, the V gene TRBV20-1; D unresolved. Germline CDR1 is DFQATT and CDR2 is SNEGSKA (reference sequence). This CDR3 has 14 amino acids. V was trimmed by 5 bases and J by 6 bases, leaving 19 bases between them. CDR3 region: CSAGALVGFHGYTF. CDR3 coding DNA: TGCAGTGCTGGAGCCCTTGTGGGGTTTCATGGCTACACCTTC.

Regarding this clonotype: One base away lies a much larger clone, so this may be a sequencing read error. DNA of the CDR3: TGTGCCACCAGTGACCCACGGCAATGGGGCAATGAGCAGTTCTTC. Translation: CATSDPRQWGNEQFF. The rearrangement uses TRBV24-1 and TRBJ2-1, with D unclear. The CDR3 is 15 residues long. Germline loops: CDR1 KGHDR, CDR2 SFDVKD. Trimming took off 4 bases at V and 6 bases at J, with 15 bases between the two ends.

With regard to this clonotype: The missing conserved phenylalanine or tryptophan at the end of this CDR3 makes a read error likely. The chain has TRBV20-1 and TRBJ1-1; weak D call: TRBD1 (5 bases). Trimming took off 5 bases at V and 1 base at J, with 17 bases between the two ends. Per germline, CDR1 DFQATT and CDR2 SNEGSKA (reference sequence). CDR3 length: 15 amino acids. CDR3 in DNA: TGCAGTGCTGGCGGCAGGGAGGGGACGAACACTGAAGCTTTCTAT. Its translation is CSAGGREGTNTEAFY.

With respect to this clonotype: Possible read error: a much larger clone is one base away. The V call is TRBV6-6, the J call TRBJ1-1; D remains unclear. From germline, CDR1 is MNHNY and CDR2 SVGAGI (reference sequence). The CDR3 is made up of 14 amino acids. The CDR3 protein is CVSSYHQEYTEAFF. CDR3 sequence (DNA): TGTGTCAGCAGTTACCATCAGGAGTACACTGAAGCTTTCTTT.

Of note for this clonotype: A much larger clone differs by one base, so this may be a read error. V gene TRBV28 combines with J gene TRBJ1-1, with D maybe TRBD1 (6 bases). V was pared by 8 bases and J by 11 bases, with 21 bases between. CDR1 and CDR2 (germline): MDHEN, SYDVKM. The CDR3 totals 13 residues. The CDR3 loop reads CASCLGGQLDAFF. CDR3 sequence (DNA): TGTGCCAGCTGTCTGGGGGGGCAATTGGATGCTTTCTTT. The variable domain in full, completed from reference TRBV28 and TRBJ1-1, reads DVKVTQSSRYLVKRTGEKVFLECVQDMDHENMFWYRQDPGLGLRLIYFSYDVKMKEKGDIPEGYSVSREKKERFSLILESASTNQTSMYLCASCLGGQLDAFFGQGTRLTVV.

About this clonotype: A junction boundary mismatches the germline segment, possibly from a read error. The J gene is TRBJ2-7, the V gene TRBV6-2 or TRBV6-3; no clear D gene. CDR3 size: 13 residues. The germline CDR1 and CDR2 sequences are MNHEY and SVGEGT. Here the CDR3 reads CTSNHWPAYEQYF. CDR3 sequence (DNA): TGTACCAGCAACCACTGGCCCGCCTACGAGCAGTACTTC.

Remarks on this clonotype: This may arise from a read error, as a much more abundant clone is one base away. The CDR3: CAGSLDTSPVKLFF. As DNA, the CDR3 is TGTGCCGGCAGCCTGGACACTTCGCCTGTAAAACTGTTTTTT. The chain joins TRBV12-3 or TRBV12-4 to TRBJ1-4; D might be TRBD1 (5 bases). CDR3 length: 14 residues.

This clonotype was recorded only once. The genes are TRBV5-8 and TRBJ1-1; D not resolved. CDR1 is SGHTS and CDR2 is YDEGEE in the germline V gene. This CDR3 is 14 amino acids long. The V gene lost 6 bases and the J gene lost 6 bases, with 18 bases spanning the gap. The CDR3 sequence: CASTPRTLRPEAFF. The CDR3 DNA sequence: TGTGCCAGCACTCCAAGGACCTTACGGCCTGAAGCTTTCTTT.

The chain is built from TRBV6-2 or TRBV6-3 and TRBJ1-1; TRBD1 aligns across 9 bases. V dropped 4 bases and J dropped 0; count of bases not matched to a gene: 6. The CDR3 extends over 16 amino acids. Germline loops: CDR1 MNHEY, CDR2 SVGEGT. The CDR3, as DNA: TGTGCCAGCAGTTTACAAACAGGGGGCATGAACACTGAAGCTTTCTTT. As protein: CASSLQTGGMNTEAFF.

Points on this clonotype: This sequence may be a read error, since a much larger clone differs from it by one base. V usage is TRBV20-1 and J usage is TRBJ2-3; 8 bases match TRBD2. Per germline, CDR1 DFQATT and CDR2 SNEGSKA (reference sequence). The CDR3 contains 15 residues. Germline trimming cut 6 bases from V and 5 bases from J; bases unmatched to any gene: 13. DNA of the CDR3: TGCAGTGCAAACCCTGGCGGGAGGAAGGGAGATACGCAGTATTTT. As protein: CSANPGGRKGDTQYF.

As regards this clonotype: One end of the junction is discordant with germline, which a read error may explain. The chain uses TRBV20-1 and TRBJ2-3; D is possibly TRBD1 (5 bases). The germline CDR1 and CDR2 sequences are DFQATT and SNEGSKA (reference sequence). CDR3 length equals 13 residues. The CDR3 DNA reads TGCAGTGGTAGTCGGCTAGACACAGGTACGCAGTATTTT. Translated: CSGSRLDTGTQYF.